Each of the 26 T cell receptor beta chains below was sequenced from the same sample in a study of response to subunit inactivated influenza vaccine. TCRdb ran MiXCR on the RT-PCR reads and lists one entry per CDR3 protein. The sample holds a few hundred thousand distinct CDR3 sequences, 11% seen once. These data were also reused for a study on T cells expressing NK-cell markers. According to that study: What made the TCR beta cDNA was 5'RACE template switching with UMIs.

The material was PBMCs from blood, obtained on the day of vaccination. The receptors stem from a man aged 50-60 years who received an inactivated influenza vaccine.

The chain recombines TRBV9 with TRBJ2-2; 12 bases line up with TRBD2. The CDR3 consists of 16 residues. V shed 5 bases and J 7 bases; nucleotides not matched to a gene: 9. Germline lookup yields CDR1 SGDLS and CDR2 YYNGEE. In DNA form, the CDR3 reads TGTGCCAGCAGACAGACTAGCGGGGGTCTAAGCGGGGAGCTGTTTTTT. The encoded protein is CASRQTSGGLSGELFF.

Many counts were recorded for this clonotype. CDR3 coding DNA: TGTGCCAGCAGTTATAGCGGGAGCGGCTACGAGCAGTACTTC. It yields the protein CASSYSGSGYEQYF. This rearrangement joins TRBV12-3 or TRBV12-4 to TRBJ2-7; TRBD2 aligns across 9 bases. After removal of 4 bases from V and 3 bases from J, the junction contained 4 bases not matched to a gene. There are 14 residues in the CDR3.

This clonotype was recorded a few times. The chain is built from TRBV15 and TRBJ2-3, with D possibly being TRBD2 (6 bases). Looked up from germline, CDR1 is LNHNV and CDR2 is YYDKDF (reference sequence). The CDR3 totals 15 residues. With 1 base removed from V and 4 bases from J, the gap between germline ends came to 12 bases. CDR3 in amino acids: CATSRAPGGADTQYF. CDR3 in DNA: TGTGCCACCAGCAGAGCGCCTGGAGGGGCAGATACGCAGTATTTT.

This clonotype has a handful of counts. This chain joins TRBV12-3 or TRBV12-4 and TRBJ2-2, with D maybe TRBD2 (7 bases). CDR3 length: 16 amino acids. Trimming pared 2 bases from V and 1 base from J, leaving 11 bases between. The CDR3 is CASSLFRGGNTGELFF. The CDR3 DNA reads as TGTGCCAGCAGTTTATTTAGGGGGGGGAACACCGGGGAGCTGTTTTTT.

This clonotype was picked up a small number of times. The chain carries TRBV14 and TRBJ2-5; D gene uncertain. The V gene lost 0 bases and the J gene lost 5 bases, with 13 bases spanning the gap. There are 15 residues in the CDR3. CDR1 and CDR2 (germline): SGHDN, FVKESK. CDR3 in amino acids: CASSQESEFRETQYF. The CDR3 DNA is TGTGCCAGCAGCCAAGAATCAGAATTTCGGGAGACCCAGTACTTC.

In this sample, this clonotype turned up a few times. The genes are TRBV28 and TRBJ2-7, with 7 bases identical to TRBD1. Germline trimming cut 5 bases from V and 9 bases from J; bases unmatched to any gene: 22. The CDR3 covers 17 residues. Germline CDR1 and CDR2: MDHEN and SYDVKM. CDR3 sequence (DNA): TGTGCCAGCAGTCCTCCCGGCACCGGGACAGCGAACCTGGGGCAGTACTTC. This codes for CASSPPGTGTANLGQYF. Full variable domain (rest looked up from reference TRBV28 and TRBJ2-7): DVKVTQSSRYLVKRTGEKVFLECVQDMDHENMFWYRQDPGLGLRLIYFSYDVKMKEKGDIPEGYSVSREKKERFSLILESASTNQTSMYLCASSPPGTGTANLGQYFGPGTRLTVT.

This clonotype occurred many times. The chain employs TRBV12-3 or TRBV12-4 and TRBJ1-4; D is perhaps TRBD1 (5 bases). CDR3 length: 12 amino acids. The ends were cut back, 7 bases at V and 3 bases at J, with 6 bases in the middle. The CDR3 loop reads CASKGANEKLFF. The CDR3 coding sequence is TGTGCCAGCAAAGGGGCTAATGAAAAACTGTTTTTT.

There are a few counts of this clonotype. The CDR3 protein is CASSLRPGLAKNTGELFF. Here the CDR3 DNA reads TGTGCCAGCAGTCTCCGCCCCGGACTAGCGAAGAACACCGGGGAGCTGTTTTTT. The rearrangement links TRBV28 to TRBJ2-2; 9 bases are a match to TRBD2. The CDR3 covers 18 residues. CDR1 is MDHEN, CDR2 SYDVKM, per germline. V shed 5 bases and J 1 base; nucleotides not matched to a gene: 11.

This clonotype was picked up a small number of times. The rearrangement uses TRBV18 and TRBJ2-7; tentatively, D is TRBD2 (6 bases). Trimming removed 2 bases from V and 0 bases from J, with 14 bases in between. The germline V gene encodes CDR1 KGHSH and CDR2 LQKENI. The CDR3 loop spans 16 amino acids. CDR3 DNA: TGTGCCAGCTCACCAGACGAGGTAGCGGACTCCTACGAGCAGTACTTC. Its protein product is CASSPDEVADSYEQYF.

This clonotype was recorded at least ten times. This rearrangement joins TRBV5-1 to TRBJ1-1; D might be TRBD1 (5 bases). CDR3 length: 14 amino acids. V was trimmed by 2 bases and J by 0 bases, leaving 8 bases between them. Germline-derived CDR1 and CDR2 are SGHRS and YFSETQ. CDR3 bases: TGCGCCAGCAGCTTCGCAGGGATGAACACTGAAGCTTTCTTT. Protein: CASSFAGMNTEAFF. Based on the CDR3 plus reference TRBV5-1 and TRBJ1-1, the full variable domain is KAGVTQTPRYLIKTRGQQVTLSCSPISGHRSVSWYQQTPGQGLQFLFEYFSETQRNKGNFPGRFSGRQFSNSRSEMNVSTLELGDSALYLCASSFAGMNTEAFFGQGTRLTVV.

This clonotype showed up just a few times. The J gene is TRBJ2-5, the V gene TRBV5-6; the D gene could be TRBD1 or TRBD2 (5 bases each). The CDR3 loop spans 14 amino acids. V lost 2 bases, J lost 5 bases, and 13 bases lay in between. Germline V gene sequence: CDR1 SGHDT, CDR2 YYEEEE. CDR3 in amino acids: CASSFPGRAETQYF. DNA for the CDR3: TGTGCCAGCAGCTTCCCGGGACGCGCGGAGACCCAGTACTTC.

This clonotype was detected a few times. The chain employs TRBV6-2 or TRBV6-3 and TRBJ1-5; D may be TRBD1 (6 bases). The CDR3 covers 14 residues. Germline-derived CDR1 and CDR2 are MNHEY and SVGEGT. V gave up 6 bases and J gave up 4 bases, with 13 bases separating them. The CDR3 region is CASRKDRLNQPQHF. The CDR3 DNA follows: TGTGCCAGCAGGAAAGACAGGTTAAATCAGCCCCAGCATTTT.

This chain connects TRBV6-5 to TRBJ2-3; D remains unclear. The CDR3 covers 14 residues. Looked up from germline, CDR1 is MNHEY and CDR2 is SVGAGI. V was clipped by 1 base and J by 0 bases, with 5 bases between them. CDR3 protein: CASSYWQSTDTQYF. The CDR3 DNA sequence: TGTGCCAGCAGTTACTGGCAGAGCACAGATACGCAGTATTTT.

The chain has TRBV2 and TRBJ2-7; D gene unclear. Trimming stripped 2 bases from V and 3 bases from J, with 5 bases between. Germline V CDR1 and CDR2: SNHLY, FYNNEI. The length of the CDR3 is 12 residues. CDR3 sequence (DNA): TGTGCCAGCAGTGAATTAATCTACGAGCAGTACTTC. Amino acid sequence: CASSELIYEQYF. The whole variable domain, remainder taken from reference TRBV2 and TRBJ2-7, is EPEVTQTPSHQVTQMGQEVILRCVPISNHLYFYWYRQILGQKVEFLVSFYNNEISEKSEIFDDQFSVERPDGSNFTLKIRSTKLEDSAMYFCASSELIYEQYFGPGTRLTVT.

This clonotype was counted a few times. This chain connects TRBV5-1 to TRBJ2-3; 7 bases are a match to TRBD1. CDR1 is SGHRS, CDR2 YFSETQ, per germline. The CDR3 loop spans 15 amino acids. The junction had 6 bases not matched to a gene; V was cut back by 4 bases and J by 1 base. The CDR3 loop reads CASSPTGWGTDTQYF. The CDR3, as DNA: TGCGCCAGCAGCCCGACAGGGTGGGGCACAGATACGCAGTATTTT.

The CDR3: CASSLRQGAQPQHF. The CDR3 DNA sequence: TGTGCCAGCAGTTTGAGACAGGGGGCTCAGCCCCAGCATTTT. The rearrangement links TRBV12-3 or TRBV12-4 to TRBJ1-5; TRBD1 matches at 10 bases. Trimming cost V 3 bases and J 6 bases; bases outside gene matches: 2. The CDR3 contains 14 residues.

The CDR3 is CASSLPNEQFF. CDR3 nucleotides: TGTGCCAGCAGTCTTCCCAATGAGCAGTTCTTC. The chain uses TRBV12-3 or TRBV12-4 and TRBJ2-1; no firm D call. The CDR3 is made up of 11 amino acids. Trimming removed 5 bases at V and 6 bases at J, with 5 bases between.

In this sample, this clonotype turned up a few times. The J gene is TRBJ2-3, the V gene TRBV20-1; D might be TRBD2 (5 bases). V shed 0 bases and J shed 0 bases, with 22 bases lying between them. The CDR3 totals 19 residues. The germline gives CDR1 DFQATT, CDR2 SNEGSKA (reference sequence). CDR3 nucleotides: TGCAGTGCTAGAGACGGTCGGGGAGAGAGTGGACGCAGCACAGATACGCAGTATTTT. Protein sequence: CSARDGRGESGRSTDTQYF.

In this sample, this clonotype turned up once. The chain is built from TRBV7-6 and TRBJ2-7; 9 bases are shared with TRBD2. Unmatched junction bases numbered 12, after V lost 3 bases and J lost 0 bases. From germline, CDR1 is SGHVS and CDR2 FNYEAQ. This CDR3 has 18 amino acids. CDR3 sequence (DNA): TGTGCCAGCAGCTTCCGACCCATTCTAGCGGGGAGCTCCTACGAGCAGTACTTC. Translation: CASSFRPILAGSSYEQYF.

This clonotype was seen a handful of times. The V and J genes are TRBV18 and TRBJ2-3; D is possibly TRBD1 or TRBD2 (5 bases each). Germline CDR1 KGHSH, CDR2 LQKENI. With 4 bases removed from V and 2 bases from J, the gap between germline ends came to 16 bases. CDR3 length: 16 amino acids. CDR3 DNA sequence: TGTGCCAGCTCACTCACCGCAAAGGGGACCACAGATACGCAGTATTTT. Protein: CASSLTAKGTTDTQYF.

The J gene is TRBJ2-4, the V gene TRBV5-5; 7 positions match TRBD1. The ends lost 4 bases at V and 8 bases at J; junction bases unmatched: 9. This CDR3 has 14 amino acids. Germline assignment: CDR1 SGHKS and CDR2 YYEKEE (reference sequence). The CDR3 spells CASSASGGSYIQYF. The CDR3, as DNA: TGTGCCAGCAGCGCATCAGGGGGTAGTTACATTCAGTACTTC.

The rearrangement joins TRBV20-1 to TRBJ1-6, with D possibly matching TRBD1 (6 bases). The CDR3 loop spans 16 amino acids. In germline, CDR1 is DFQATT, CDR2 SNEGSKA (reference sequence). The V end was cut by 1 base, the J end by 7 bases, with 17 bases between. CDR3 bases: TGCAGTGCTAGAGCCCCCCCAGAGGGGGGAAATTCACCCCTCCACTTT. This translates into CSARAPPEGGNSPLHF.

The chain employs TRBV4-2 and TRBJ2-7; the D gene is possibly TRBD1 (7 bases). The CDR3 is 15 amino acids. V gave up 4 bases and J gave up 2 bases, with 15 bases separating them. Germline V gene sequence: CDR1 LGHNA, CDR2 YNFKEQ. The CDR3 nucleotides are TGTGCCAGCAGCCCTCGACAGGGAGGTACCTACGAGCAGTACTTC. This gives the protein CASSPRQGGTYEQYF.

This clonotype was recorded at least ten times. The chain's CDR3 is CASSPGLAGASSYNEQFF. The CDR3 region has the DNA TGTGCCAGCTCACCGGGACTAGCGGGGGCCAGCTCCTACAATGAGCAGTTCTTC. The genes are TRBV18 and TRBJ2-1, with 14 positions matching TRBD2. J lost 0 bases, V lost 3 bases, and 4 bases had no gene match. The germline CDR1 and CDR2 sequences are KGHSH and LQKENI. The CDR3 sequence is 18 residues long.

This chain's CDR3 is CASSPRTGGSGELFF. CDR3 coding DNA: TGCGCCAGCAGCCCCCGGACAGGGGGGAGCGGGGAGCTGTTTTTT. This chain uses TRBV5-1 with TRBJ2-2, with TRBD1 matching 10 bases. V trimming: 4 bases; J trimming: 7 bases; junction bases outside the gene matches: 7. This CDR3 spans 15 amino acids. CDR1 and CDR2 from the germline V gene are SGHRS and YFSETQ.

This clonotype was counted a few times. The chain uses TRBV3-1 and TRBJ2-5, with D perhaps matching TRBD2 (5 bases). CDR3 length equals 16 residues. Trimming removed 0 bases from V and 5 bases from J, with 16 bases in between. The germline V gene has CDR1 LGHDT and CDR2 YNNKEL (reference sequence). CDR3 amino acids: CASSQDTRPSGETQYF. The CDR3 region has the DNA TGTGCCAGCAGCCAAGATACTAGGCCATCGGGGGAGACCCAGTACTTC.